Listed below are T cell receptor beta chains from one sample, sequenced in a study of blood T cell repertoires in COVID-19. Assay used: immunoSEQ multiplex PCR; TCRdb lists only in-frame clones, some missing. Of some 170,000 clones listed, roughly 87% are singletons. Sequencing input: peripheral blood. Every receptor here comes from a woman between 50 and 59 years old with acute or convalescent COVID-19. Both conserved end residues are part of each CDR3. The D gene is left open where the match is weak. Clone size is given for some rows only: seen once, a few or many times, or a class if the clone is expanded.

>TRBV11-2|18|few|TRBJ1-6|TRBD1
TGTGCCAGCAGCCCACGACAGGGGGGAAGCTCCTATAATTCACCCCTCCACTTT
CASSPRQGGSSYNSPLHF
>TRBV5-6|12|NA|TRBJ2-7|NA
TGTGCCAGCAGCTTGGTTGGCACCGAGCAGTACTTC
CASSLVGTEQYF
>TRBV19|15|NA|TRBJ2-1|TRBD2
TGTGCCAGTAGTATAGACGCGGGAGAATGGAATGAGCAGTTCTTC
CASSIDAGEWNEQFF
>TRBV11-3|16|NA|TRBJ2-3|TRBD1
TGTGCCAGCAGCTTAATTGGGGACAGGGGACAAAATACGCAGTATTTT
CASSLIGDRGQNTQYF
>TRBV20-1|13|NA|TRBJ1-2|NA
TGCAGTGCTAGTGCCAGGGCCTCCTATGGCTACACCTTC
CSASARASYGYTF
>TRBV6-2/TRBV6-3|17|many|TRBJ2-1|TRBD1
TGTGCCAGCAGTTACTCGCGGGGACAGGGTTTTGGTGGGGTGGAGTTCTTC
CASSYSRGQGFGGVEFF
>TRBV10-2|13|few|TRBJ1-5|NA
TGCGCCAGCGACCGGGACCGGGGGCAGCCCCAGCATTTT
CASDRDRGQPQHF
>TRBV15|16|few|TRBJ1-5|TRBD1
TGTGCCACCAGCAGATATTTGACAGGGGGCGACCAGCCCCAGCATTTT
CATSRYLTGGDQPQHF
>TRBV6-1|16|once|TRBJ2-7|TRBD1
TGTGCCAGCAGTGACCAAAGGACAGGGTTTCAGTACGAGCAGTACTTC
CASSDQRTGFQYEQYF
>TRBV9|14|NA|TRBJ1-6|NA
TGTGCCAGCAGCGTAGAGGGGGGGAATTCACCCCTCCACTTT
CASSVEGGNSPLHF
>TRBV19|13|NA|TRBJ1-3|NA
TGTGCCAGCCTGTCAGGGAATGGAAACACCATATATTTT
CASLSGNGNTIYF
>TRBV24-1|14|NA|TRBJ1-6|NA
TGTGCCACCGCCGCGGCTGACCATAATTCACCCCTCCACTTT
CATAAADHNSPLHF
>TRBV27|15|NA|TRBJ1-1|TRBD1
TGTGCCAGCAGTTTATTCGGACAGGAGAACACTGAAGCTTTCTTT
CASSLFGQENTEAFF
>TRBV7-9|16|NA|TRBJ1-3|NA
TGTGCCAGCAGCTTAGGGTACTCCGGCTCTGGAAACACCATATATTTT
CASSLGYSGSGNTIYF
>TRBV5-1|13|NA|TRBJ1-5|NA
TGCGCCAGCAGCTCTCAGGGTGGGCAGCCCCAGCATTTT
CASSSQGGQPQHF
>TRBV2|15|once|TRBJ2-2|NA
TGTGCCAGCAAGGGGGAGGGAAGAGGCACCGGGGAGCTGTTTTTT
CASKGEGRGTGELFF
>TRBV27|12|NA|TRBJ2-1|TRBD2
TGTGCCAGCAGTAAAGGGACTAGCCCGCAGTTCTTC
CASSKGTSPQFF
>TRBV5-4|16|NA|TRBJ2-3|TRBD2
TGTGCCAGCAGCTTGGAGGGAGGGCTGAGCACAGATACGCAGTATTTT
CASSLEGGLSTDTQYF
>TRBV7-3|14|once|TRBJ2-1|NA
TGTGCCAGCAGCTTTTCGACTGGGGAGCGGGAGCAGTTCTTC
CASSFSTGEREQFF
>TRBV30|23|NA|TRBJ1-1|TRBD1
TGTGCCTGGAGTGTCCTGTCCGGACAGGGGATCTCTCGTCTTCGCCAGGGCGGTCCTGAAGCTTTCTTT
CAWSVLSGQGISRLRQGGPEAFF
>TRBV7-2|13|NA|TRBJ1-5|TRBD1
TGTGCCAGCAGTCAGGGGGCTGACCAGCCCCAGCATTTT
CASSQGADQPQHF
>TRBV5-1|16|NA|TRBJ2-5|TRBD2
TGCGCCAGCAGCTTCGGGACTAGCGGGTTGAAGGAGACCCAGTACTTC
CASSFGTSGLKETQYF
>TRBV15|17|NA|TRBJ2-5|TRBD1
TGTGCCACCAGCAGTTTAAAGGCCGGGACAGCGAGGGAGACCCAGTACTTC
CATSSLKAGTARETQYF
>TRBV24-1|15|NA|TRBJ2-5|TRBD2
TGTGCCACCAGTGATCCCCGGGGGGGAGGAGAGACCCAGTACTTC
CATSDPRGGGETQYF
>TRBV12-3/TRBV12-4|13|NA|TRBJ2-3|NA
TGTGCCAGCAGTTCTGGGGCCCTAGATACGCAGTATTTT
CASSSGALDTQYF
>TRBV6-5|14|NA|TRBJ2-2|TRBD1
TGTGCCAGTGACAGGGGGCGTAGCACCGGGGAGCTGTTTTTT
CASDRGRSTGELFF
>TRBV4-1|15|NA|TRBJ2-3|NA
TGCGCCAGCAGCCAATTGCAGGGGTCACCAGATACGCAGTATTTT
CASSQLQGSPDTQYF